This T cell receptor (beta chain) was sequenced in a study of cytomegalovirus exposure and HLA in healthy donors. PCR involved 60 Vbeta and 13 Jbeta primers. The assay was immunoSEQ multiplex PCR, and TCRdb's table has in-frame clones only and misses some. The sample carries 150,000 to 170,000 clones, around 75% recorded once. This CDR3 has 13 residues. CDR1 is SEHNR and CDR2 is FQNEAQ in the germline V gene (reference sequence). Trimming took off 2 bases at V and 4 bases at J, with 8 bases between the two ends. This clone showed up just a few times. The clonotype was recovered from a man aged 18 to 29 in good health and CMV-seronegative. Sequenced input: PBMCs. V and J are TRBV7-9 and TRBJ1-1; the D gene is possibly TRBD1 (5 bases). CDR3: CASSLIQGTEAFF. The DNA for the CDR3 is TGTGCCAGCAGCTTAATTCAGGGCACTGAAGCTTTCTTT.